The next 20 T cell receptor beta chains were all read from a single sample in a study of response to subunit inactivated influenza vaccine. TCRdb re-called the RT-PCR reads with MiXCR, one entry per CDR3 protein. The sample includes around 570,000 distinct CDR3 sequences, approximately 7.1% of them seen just once. The specimen was PBMCs from blood, collected 23 months after vaccination. The receptors were sampled from a man aged 50-75 years who received an inactivated influenza vaccine.

This clonotype was detected a few times. In DNA form, the CDR3 reads TGCAGTGCCAGACAGGGAAGGTCCTATAATTCACCCCTCCACTTT. This translates into CSARQGRSYNSPLHF. This chain links TRBV20-1 with TRBJ1-6, with 7 bases lining up with TRBD1. V shed 6 bases and J 1 base; nucleotides not matched to a gene: 6. The CDR3 length is 15 residues. Germline-derived CDR1 and CDR2 are DFQATT and SNEGSKA (reference sequence).

This clonotype occurred many times. V gene TRBV28 combines with J gene TRBJ1-1; a possible D gene is TRBD1 (5 bases). V gave up 6 bases and J gave up 4 bases, with 18 bases separating them. Germline V gene data show CDR1 as MDHEN and CDR2 as SYDVKM. This CDR3 is 15 amino acids long. CDR3 bases: TGTGCCAGCAGCACGACCTGGACAAGGAGCACTGAAGCTTTCTTT. This sequence encodes CASSTTWTRSTEAFF. Full variable domain (rest looked up from reference TRBV28 and TRBJ1-1): DVKVTQSSRYLVKRTGEKVFLECVQDMDHENMFWYRQDPGLGLRLIYFSYDVKMKEKGDIPEGYSVSREKKERFSLILESASTNQTSMYLCASSTTWTRSTEAFFGQGTRLTVV.

V is TRBV5-1 and J is TRBJ2-6; D is undetermined. Trimming left V 6 bases short and J 0 bases short, with 10 bases between. The CDR3 spans 15 residues. Germline values: CDR1 SGHRS, CDR2 YFSETQ. The CDR3 here is CASNPGGSGANVLTF. The CDR3, as DNA: TGCGCCAGCAACCCTGGTGGCTCTGGGGCCAACGTCCTGACTTTC.

This clonotype was seen at least ten times. The chain uses TRBV18 and TRBJ2-1; either TRBD1 or TRBD2 may supply D (5 bases each). The V end was cut by 5 bases, the J end by 4 bases, with 15 bases between. The CDR3 covers 15 residues. Per germline, CDR1 KGHSH and CDR2 LQKENI. CDR3 region: CASSEGLQAYNEQFF. For the CDR3, the DNA is TGTGCCAGCTCAGAGGGGTTACAGGCGTACAATGAGCAGTTCTTC.

In DNA form, the CDR3 reads TGTGCCAGCAGCCAGGGGGGGGCGAACACTGAAGCTTTCTTT. Translating gives CASSQGGANTEAFF. The chain joins TRBV4-2 to TRBJ1-1; D is perhaps TRBD1 (6 bases). Trimming left V 3 bases short and J 1 base short, with 9 bases between. CDR1 is LGHNA, CDR2 YNFKEQ, per germline. The CDR3 has 14 amino acids.

This chain joins TRBV28 and TRBJ1-4; D is perhaps TRBD1 (6 bases). With 10 bases removed from V and 8 bases from J, the gap between germline ends came to 20 bases. Germline V lookup: CDR1 MDHEN, CDR2 SYDVKM. The CDR3 is 14 residues long. The CDR3 DNA follows: TGTGCCACCAAACGAGGACAGCAAAGGGAAAAACTGTTTTTT. Its translation is CATKRGQQREKLFF.

This chain uses TRBV7-2 with TRBJ1-2; 11 bases map to TRBD1. Germline V lookup: CDR1 SGHTA, CDR2 FQGNSA. CDR3 length: 14 residues. The junction had 7 bases not matched to a gene; V was cut back by 3 bases and J by 10 bases. CDR3 DNA: TGTGCCAGCAGCTTCCCGGACAGGGGGCGTGTCTACACCTTC. Translated: CASSFPDRGRVYTF.

This clonotype was recorded a few times. The CDR3: CASATDGGQPQHF. CDR3 in DNA: TGTGCCAGCGCCACCGATGGGGGTCAGCCCCAGCATTTT. The gene calls are TRBV6-2 or TRBV6-3 and TRBJ1-5, with D possibly matching TRBD1 (5 bases). CDR3 size: 13 residues. Germline values: CDR1 MNHEY, CDR2 SVGEGT. V shed 8 bases and J shed 6 bases, with 14 bases lying between them.

There are many counts of this clonotype. V and J are TRBV28 and TRBJ2-7, with TRBD1 identical over 9 bases. This CDR3 is built from 19 residues. Germline V gives CDR1 MDHEN, CDR2 SYDVKM. The trim removed 5 bases at V and 3 bases at J, leaving 20 bases unmatched. The CDR3 sequence is CASSLPGTGNNAYNYEQYF. In nucleotides, the CDR3 is TGTGCCAGCAGTCTTCCGGGGACAGGGAATAACGCGTACAACTACGAGCAGTACTTC.

This clonotype was found a few times. The gene calls are TRBV20-1 and TRBJ2-3; possibly TRBD2 for D (5 bases). Germline assignment: CDR1 DFQATT and CDR2 SNEGSKA (reference sequence). The CDR3 spans 15 residues. V lost 4 bases and J 3 bases, leaving 17 bases between the germline ends. CDR3 bases: TGCAGTGCTAACGGGGTGGAGATGGAAACAGATACGCAGTATTTT. Residues: CSANGVEMETDTQYF.

CDR3 protein: CASSQDRDKVFYGYTF. The CDR3 coding sequence is TGCGCCAGCAGCCAAGATCGGGACAAGGTTTTCTATGGCTACACCTTC. The chain couples TRBV4-3 to TRBJ1-2; a weak D match, TRBD1 (6 bases). Germline lookup yields CDR1 LGHNA and CDR2 YSLEER. V was clipped by 0 bases and J by 4 bases, with 15 bases between them. This CDR3 has 16 residues.

As to this clonotype: It may be a read error: a sequence one base away is much more abundant. The CDR3 ends on some other residue instead of the conserved phenylalanine or tryptophan, so this is likely a read error. The chain carries TRBV7-9 and TRBJ2-7, with 10 bases aligning to TRBD2. In germline, CDR1 is SEHNR, CDR2 FQNEAQ (reference sequence). The CDR3 has 16 residues. V dropped 4 bases and J dropped 0; count of bases not matched to a gene: 6. CDR3 sequence (DNA): TGTGCCAGCAGCTCCGGCGGACTAGCGGCCTCCTACGAGCAGTACTCC. The encoded protein is CASSSGGLAASYEQYS.

The chain is built from TRBV5-6 and TRBJ2-3; possibly TRBD2 for D (6 bases). Germline V gene lookup returns CDR1 SGHDT and CDR2 YYEEEE. This CDR3 comprises 14 residues. Trimming left V 4 bases short and J 5 bases short, with 14 bases between. In DNA, the CDR3 is TGTGCCAGCAGCCCCCGACTAGTTAGAGATACGCAGTATTTT. Its protein is CASSPRLVRDTQYF. Full variable domain (remainder filled in from reference TRBV5-6 and TRBJ2-3): DAGVTQSPTHLIKTRGQQVTLRCSPKSGHDTVSWYQQALGQGPQFIFQYYEEEERQRGNFPDRFSGHQFPNYSSELNVNALLLGDSALYLCASSPRLVRDTQYFGPGTRLTVL.

This clonotype appeared many times. This sequence joins TRBV19 and TRBJ2-1; the D is unclear. CDR3 length: 11 residues. CDR1 is LNHDA, CDR2 SQIVND, per germline (reference sequence). Trimming removed 5 bases from V and 8 bases from J, with 7 bases in between. CDR3: CASSSGDEQFF. CDR3 sequence (DNA): TGTGCCAGTAGTTCAGGCGATGAGCAGTTCTTC.

The gene calls are TRBV11-2 and TRBJ2-1, with 9 bases fitting TRBD2. With V trimmed by 0 bases and J by 4 bases, 10 bases remained unmatched. Germline V lookup: CDR1 SGHAT, CDR2 FQNNGV. This CDR3 has 18 amino acids. The CDR3 nucleotides are TGTGCCAGCAGCTTAGAAAGCGGCGGGGGGGTCTATTACAATGAGCAGTTCTTC. Its protein product is CASSLESGGGVYYNEQFF.

The V and J genes are TRBV20-1 and TRBJ2-6; unclear D gene. The V end was cut by 0 bases, the J end by 0 bases, with 9 bases between. The CDR3 extends over 16 amino acids. CDR1 and CDR2 from the germline V gene are DFQATT and SNEGSKA (reference sequence). CDR3 in DNA: TGCAGTGCTAGAGAACCTCGGAGCTCTGGGGCCAACGTCCTGACTTTC. Its translation: CSAREPRSSGANVLTF.

There are many counts of this clonotype. DNA of the CDR3: TGTGCCTGGAGTCGGGGGTCTCATGAGCCCCAGCATTTT. Translating it yields CAWSRGSHEPQHF. This chain uses TRBV30 with TRBJ1-5, with a possible D match to TRBD1 (5 bases). V dropped 2 bases and J dropped 8 bases, with 13 bases sitting between them. The CDR3 covers 13 residues. Looked up from germline, CDR1 is GTSNPN and CDR2 is SVGIG (reference sequence).

In its sample, this clonotype was seen a few times. This chain connects TRBV20-1 to TRBJ1-6; a weak D match, TRBD1 (5 bases). CDR3 size: 17 residues. The ends were cut back, 1 base at V and 0 bases at J, with 13 bases in the middle. Germline V gives CDR1 DFQATT, CDR2 SNEGSKA (reference sequence). The CDR3 sequence: CSARAPDRASYNSPLHF. The CDR3 region has the DNA TGCAGTGCTAGAGCTCCCGACAGAGCCTCCTATAATTCACCCCTCCACTTT.

In this sample, this clonotype turned up many times. The rearrangement joins TRBV7-9 to TRBJ1-1, with 9 positions matching TRBD1. This CDR3 spans 14 amino acids. Unmatched junction bases numbered 1, after V lost 4 bases and J lost 1 base. CDR1 and CDR2 from the germline V gene are SEHNR and FQNEAQ (reference sequence). CDR3: CASSWTGANTEAFF. DNA of the CDR3: TGTGCCAGCAGCTGGACAGGGGCGAACACTGAAGCTTTCTTT.

Details on this clonotype: A much bigger clone sits one base away, suggesting this may be a read error. This chain links TRBV20-1 with TRBJ1-5, with 10 nucleotides matching TRBD1. CDR1 DFQATT and CDR2 SNEGSKA come from the germline V gene (reference sequence). The CDR3 length is 20 residues. The chain's CDR3 is CCAREFGSTGGGFNNQPQHF. CDR3 nucleotides: TGCTGTGCTAGAGAGTTTGGGTCGACAGGGGGCGGTTTTAACAATCAGCCCCAGCATTTT.